These 16 T cell receptor beta chains originate from one sample sequenced in a study of radiation and T cells in renal cell carcinoma. Assay: immunoSEQ multiplex PCR; the TCRdb copy retains only in-frame clones and omits some. The top ten clones hold approximately 8.4% of a sample with 85,000 to 100,000 clones, less than 90% of them seen once. As to time point: baseline pretreatment blood. Described treatment: 15 Gy SBRT to primary tumor, nephrectomy 4 weeks later. The sequencing here drew on blood, taken from a patient whose treatment included radiotherapy and nephrectomy. Source of these receptors: a man aged 50 or older with renal cell carcinoma.

The count of this clone is one. J is TRBJ2-7 and V is TRBV11-2; 7 bases fit TRBD1. The ends lost 5 bases at V and 3 bases at J; junction bases unmatched: 10. This CDR3 comprises 15 residues. Per germline, CDR1 SGHAT and CDR2 FQNNGV. The CDR3 reads CASSSRQGVNYEQYF. CDR3 DNA: TGTGCCAGCAGCAGTAGACAGGGTGTTAACTACGAGCAGTACTTC.

The gene calls are TRBV7-9 and TRBJ2-1, with D maybe TRBD1 (6 bases). Germline CDR1 SEHNR, CDR2 FQNEAQ (reference sequence). The CDR3 sequence is 15 residues long. Trimming removed 4 bases from V and 6 bases from J, with 16 bases in between. CDR3 coding DNA: TGTGCCAGCAGCTCAGGGGCTAGTTTTTCCAATGAGCAGTTCTTC. Protein: CASSSGASFSNEQFF.

The chain employs TRBV7-9 and TRBJ1-1; D perhaps matches TRBD1 (5 bases). Germline values: CDR1 SEHNR, CDR2 FQNEAQ (reference sequence). The CDR3 has 14 amino acids. V lost 3 bases to trimming and J lost 1 base, with 9 bases between them. The CDR3 nucleotides read TGTGCCAGCAGCTTCGGGGGAGGGAACACTGAAGCTTTCTTT. Encoded protein: CASSFGGGNTEAFF.

This sequence joins TRBV5-1 and TRBJ1-1; 7 nucleotides match TRBD1. Germline CDR1 is SGHRS and CDR2 is YFSETQ. The V and J ends lost 4 bases and 0 bases, in that order; junction bases with no gene match: 3. The CDR3 has 14 amino acids. This chain's CDR3 is CASSAGQMNTEAFF. DNA for the CDR3: TGCGCCAGCAGCGCGGGACAGATGAACACTGAAGCTTTCTTT.

This CDR3 is CASSGRTGGEKLFF. CDR3 DNA sequence: TGTGCCAGCAGTGGCAGGACAGGGGGTGAAAAACTGTTTTTT. The J gene is TRBJ1-4, the V gene TRBV2, with 10 positions matching TRBD1. This CDR3 contains 14 residues. The germline V gene encodes CDR1 SNHLY and CDR2 FYNNEI. Trimming at V came to 4 bases and at J to 7 bases, leaving 3 bases not matched to a gene.

The V gene is TRBV6-1, the J gene TRBJ2-2; D ambiguous. Looked up from germline, CDR1 is MNHNS and CDR2 is SASEGT. This CDR3 region has 15 residues. Trimming left V 1 base short and J 3 bases short, with 9 bases between. The CDR3 sequence is CASSEVIGYTGELFF. The DNA of the CDR3 is TGTGCCAGCAGTGAAGTTATAGGGTACACCGGGGAGCTGTTTTTT.

The chain is built from TRBV2 and TRBJ2-7; D is ambiguous. This CDR3 comprises 13 residues. Trimming stripped 3 bases from V and 3 bases from J, with 9 bases between. Germline CDR1 reads SNHLY; CDR2 reads FYNNEI. The CDR3 DNA follows: TGTGCCAGCAGTGATTTTTACAGCTACGAGCAGTACTTC. Residues: CASSDFYSYEQYF.

V usage is TRBV4-1 and J usage is TRBJ1-3; D is ambiguous. The V end was cut by 0 bases, the J end by 0 bases, with 15 bases between. Germline V gives CDR1 MGHRA, CDR2 YSYEKL. The CDR3 totals 18 residues. The CDR3 protein is CASSQDPGTQFSGNTIYF. As DNA, the CDR3 is TGCGCCAGCAGCCAAGACCCCGGAACCCAATTCTCTGGAAACACCATATATTTT.

In DNA form, the CDR3 reads TGTGCCAGCAGCTTAGGTATAGGGCCCTCCTATGGCTACACCTTC. Translation gives CASSLGIGPSYGYTF. V gene TRBV13 combines with J gene TRBJ1-2, with no clear D. V shed 0 bases and J shed 4 bases, with 12 bases lying between them. The CDR3 consists of 15 residues. Germline lookup yields CDR1 PRHDT and CDR2 FYEKMQ (reference sequence).

This sequence joins TRBV5-8 and TRBJ1-2; D is possibly TRBD1 (5 bases). The germline V gene has CDR1 SGHTS and CDR2 YDEGEE. Trimming removed 2 bases from V and 5 bases from J, with 16 bases in between. CDR3 length: 15 amino acids. CDR3 residues: CASSFGAGRQYGYTF. CDR3 sequence (DNA): TGTGCCAGCAGCTTTGGGGCTGGCCGGCAGTATGGCTACACCTTC.

The V and J genes are TRBV5-1 and TRBJ2-2; D unresolved. The length of the CDR3 is 13 residues. The ends were cut back, 0 bases at V and 6 bases at J, with 6 bases in the middle. From germline, CDR1 is SGHRS and CDR2 YFSETQ. CDR3 coding DNA: TGCGCCAGCAGCTTGGAGGGATCCGGGGAGCTGTTTTTT. This sequence encodes CASSLEGSGELFF.

V gene TRBV4-1 combines with J gene TRBJ1-5; D unclear. CDR3 length: 14 amino acids. V gave up 0 bases and J gave up 5 bases, with 8 bases separating them. Germline assignment: CDR1 MGHRA and CDR2 YSYEKL. This CDR3 is CASSQDSGDQPQHF. CDR3 nucleotide sequence: TGCGCCAGCAGCCAAGATTCCGGGGATCAGCCCCAGCATTTT.

This chain connects TRBV18 to TRBJ2-5; D may correspond to TRBD1 or TRBD2 (5 bases each). V was cut by 5 bases and J by 2 bases, with 9 bases left in between. CDR3 length: 13 residues. Per the germline V gene, CDR1 is KGHSH and CDR2 is LQKENI. As DNA, the CDR3 is TGTGCCAGCTCAAAGGGACGACAAGAGACCCAGTACTTC. Translated: CASSKGRQETQYF.

This clone has a single count. The chain links TRBV5-8 to TRBJ2-1; maybe TRBD1 (6 bases). With 1 base removed from V and 7 bases from J, the gap between germline ends came to 9 bases. Germline CDR1 and CDR2: SGHTS and YDEGEE. CDR3 length: 13 residues. The chain's CDR3 is CASSLQGINEQFF. In DNA, the CDR3 is TGTGCCAGCAGCTTGCAGGGGATTAATGAGCAGTTCTTC. The full variable domain, with the rest looked up from reference TRBV5-8 and TRBJ2-1, is EAGVTQSPTHLIKTRGQQATLRCSPISGHTSVYWYQQALGLGLQFLLWYDEGEERNRGNFPPRFSGRQFPNYSSELNVNALELEDSALYLCASSLQGINEQFFGPGTRLTVL.

The rearrangement uses TRBV28 and TRBJ1-4, with D possibly TRBD1 on 5 matching bases. The germline V gene has CDR1 MDHEN and CDR2 SYDVKM. V was shortened by 3 bases and J by 12 bases, with 20 bases between the two germline ends. The CDR3 loop spans 15 amino acids. Here the CDR3 reads CASSFPGPRKIELFF. In nucleotides, the CDR3 is TGTGCCAGCAGTTTTCCGGGACCGAGGAAAATCGAACTGTTTTTT.

The CDR3 loop reads CASSLKAGADEQYF. CDR3 coding DNA: TGTGCCAGCAGCTTAAAAGCGGGGGCGGACGAGCAGTACTTC. This rearrangement joins TRBV7-3 to TRBJ2-7, with TRBD2 matching 8 bases. V lost 1 base to trimming and J lost 5 bases; unmatched junction nucleotides: 4. This CDR3 is built from 14 residues. Per germline, CDR1 SGHTA and CDR2 FQGTGA.